This T cell receptor (beta chain) derives from a study of cytomegalovirus exposure and HLA in healthy donors. Study-wide results and limits: Highest at DRB1 and lowest at HLA-C, TCR association rates differed among HLA loci in a later analysis. Association of under 20,000 TCR beta sequences with HLA alleles was found at 0.05 false discovery rate in a later analysis. Through in vitro validation, three CMV-associated chains were shown to be specific for CMV antigens.

There are 15 residues in the CDR3. Germline CDR1 and CDR2: SGHRS and YFSETQ. Each donor was healthy, and each was a bone marrow donor. Primers for the PCR totalled 60 Vbeta and 13 Jbeta. The data were produced by immunoSEQ multiplex PCR, yet TCRdb's version contains in-frame clones alone and is incomplete. The sample has nearly 300,000 clones; roughly 88% are singletons. Regarding this clone: The antigen remains unidentified.

The TCR was taken from a man aged 35 to 55 in good health and CMV-seropositive. Sequencing was carried out using PBMCs. The V call is TRBV5-1, the J call TRBJ2-5; TRBD1 matches 12 bases. The J call may be mistaken, given a closer DNA end match to TRBJ2-7. Here the CDR3 DNA reads TGCGCCAGCAGCCGGGGACAGGGGGCGCGGAGCGAGCAGTACTTC. It yields the protein CASSRGQGARSEQYF.